This T cell receptor (beta chain) was identified in a study of chemoradiotherapy in HPV16-positive cancers. Study information: Candidate HPV-specific T-cell clones and common TCR motifs came from functional assays in two HPV16-positive patients.

Points from the study as a whole: Only a couple of HPV16-positive patients supplied the functional HPV-specificity definition. In HPV16-positive patients, HPV-responsive T-cell expansion tracked better recurrence-free survival.

Germline V gene lookup returns CDR1 SEHNR and CDR2 FQNEAQ (reference sequence). The CDR3 consists of 14 residues. J lost 6 bases, V lost 3 bases, and 4 bases had no gene match. Remarks on this clone: Its antigen is currently unknown.

TCRdb's copy holds only in-frame clones and misses some; the assay was immunoSEQ multiplex PCR. The sample lists about 9,500 clones; 80% to 85% were seen once. This TCR was sampled from a human donor with HPV-associated anogenital cancer. The starting material was blood, obtained from a patient who underwent chemoradiotherapy. V gene TRBV7-9 combines with J gene TRBJ2-1; 8 nucleotides match TRBD2. The CDR3 loop is CASSFRAGVNEQFF. CDR3 DNA: TGTGCCAGCAGCTTTCGAGCGGGGGTCAATGAGCAGTTCTTC.